Listed here are 18 T cell receptor beta chains from one sample, sequenced in a study of blood T cell repertoires in COVID-19. Sequenced by immunoSEQ multiplex PCR; TCRdb stores in-frame clones only, minus some. Among 250,000 to 350,000 clones listed, roughly 90% were seen once. Sequenced material: peripheral blood. These receptor sequences come from a man aged 18-30 years who had recovered from COVID-19.

The chain combines TRBV10-3 with TRBJ1-3; D is unclear. Germline lookup yields CDR1 ENHRY and CDR2 SYGVKD. The CDR3 runs to 17 residues. Deletions cut 0 bases from V and 2 bases from J, with 14 bases between. The CDR3 DNA follows: TGTGCCATCAGTGAGTCGCCGGGATTGATTACTGGAAACACCATATATTTT. This codes for CAISESPGLITGNTIYF.

In its sample, this clone was seen many times. The chain joins TRBV10-2 to TRBJ1-2, with 7 positions matching TRBD1. Germline CDR1 and CDR2: WSHSY and SAAADI. The CDR3 has 16 amino acids. V gave up 4 bases and J gave up 4 bases; unmatched junction bases: 12. CDR3 nucleotides: TGCGCCAGCAGTGTGAGGACAGGTCGAATTCTCTATGGCTACACCTTC. It encodes CASSVRTGRILYGYTF.

This rearrangement joins TRBV24-1 to TRBJ2-7, with TRBD2 identical over 9 bases. The germline V gene encodes CDR1 KGHDR and CDR2 SFDVKD. The CDR3 contains 17 residues. Trimming took 3 bases from V and 6 from J; bases not matched to a gene: 14. In nucleotides, the CDR3 is TGTGCCACCAGTGATAGGACTAGCGACATCCCGTTCCGCGAGCAGTACTTC. Translating gives CATSDRTSDIPFREQYF.

This rearrangement joins TRBV6-1 to TRBJ2-7; D call uncertain. V was shortened by 0 bases and J by 3 bases, with 6 bases between the two germline ends. CDR1 and CDR2 from the germline V gene are MNHNS and SASEGT. The CDR3 is 13 residues long. Written as DNA, the CDR3 is TGTGCCAGCAGTGAAGCTTACAACTACGAGCAGTACTTC. Translated: CASSEAYNYEQYF.

Many counts were recorded for this clone. V gene TRBV7-3 combines with J gene TRBJ1-2, with a weak D call TRBD1 (6 bases). V was trimmed by 1 base and J by 8 bases, leaving 17 bases between them. CDR1 and CDR2 from the germline V gene are SGHTA and FQGTGA. This CDR3 comprises 15 residues. The CDR3 DNA follows: TGTGCCAGCAGCTTAAGCGGGGGCGCACTGGGAGGCTACACCTTC. It yields the protein CASSLSGGALGGYTF.

CDR3 bases: TGTGCCAGCTCACCTCAGGACAGGGCGCCCCTCCACTTT. This translates into CASSPQDRAPLHF. This chain joins TRBV18 and TRBJ1-6, with TRBD1 matching 8 bases. Germline loops: CDR1 KGHSH, CDR2 LQKENI. Trimming at V came to 3 bases and at J to 13 bases, leaving 5 bases not matched to a gene. This CDR3 has 13 amino acids. The complete variable domain, with remaining parts taken from reference TRBV18 and TRBJ1-6, reads NAGVMQNPRHLVRRRGQEARLRCSPMKGHSHVYWYRQLPEEGLKFMVYLQKENIIDESGMPKERFSAEFPKEGPSILRIQQVVRGDSAAYFCASSPQDRAPLHFGNGTRLTVT.

The V call is TRBV10-3, the J call TRBJ2-2; 9 bases match TRBD2. Germline V gives CDR1 ENHRY, CDR2 SYGVKD. Trimming removed 8 bases from V and 3 bases from J; junction bases left unmatched: 7. The CDR3 runs to 15 residues. In nucleotides, the CDR3 is TGTGCCATCCACGCGGGGGGGCCAGACACCGGGGAGCTGTTTTTT. This codes for CAIHAGGPDTGELFF.

The V call is TRBV5-1, the J call TRBJ2-7; 7 nucleotides match TRBD2. The V segment lost 4 bases and the J segment 7 bases; nucleotides outside the gene matches: 11. This CDR3 spans 14 amino acids. Germline-derived CDR1 and CDR2 are SGHRS and YFSETQ. CDR3: CASSLGEGSREQYF. In DNA form, the CDR3 reads TGCGCCAGCAGCCTGGGGGAGGGATCTAGGGAGCAGTACTTC.

The chain employs TRBV5-1 and TRBJ1-4; 8 nucleotides match TRBD1. The J segment lost 8 bases and the V segment lost 5 bases, leaving 11 bases of the junction unmatched. The CDR3 has 15 residues. Looked up from germline, CDR1 is SGHRS and CDR2 is YFSETQ. The CDR3 DNA reads as TGCGCCAGCAGGCCAACGACAGGGGAAGAAGAAAAACTGTTTTTT. Translation gives CASRPTTGEEEKLFF. The whole variable domain, remainder taken from reference TRBV5-1 and TRBJ1-4, is KAGVTQTPRYLIKTRGQQVTLSCSPISGHRSVSWYQQTPGQGLQFLFEYFSETQRNKGNFPGRFSGRQFSNSRSEMNVSTLELGDSALYLCASRPTTGEEEKLFFGSGTQLSVL.

This clone was observed once. This chain links TRBV4-1 with TRBJ2-3, with 7 bases aligning to TRBD2. This CDR3 has 17 amino acids. The ends lost 0 bases at V and 0 bases at J; junction bases unmatched: 6. From germline, CDR1 is MGHRA and CDR2 YSYEKL. The CDR3 loop is CASSQEWLAESTDTQYF. The CDR3 nucleotides are TGCGCCAGCAGCCAAGAATGGCTAGCGGAGAGCACAGATACGCAGTATTTT.

The rearrangement joins TRBV9 to TRBJ1-2; TRBD1 matches at 11 bases. With 3 bases clipped from V and 3 bases from J, the junction kept 19 bases outside the gene matches. The V gene's germline CDR1 is SGDLS and CDR2 YYNGEE. This CDR3 has 20 amino acids. The CDR3 protein is CASSGTFRSDRGPRDYGYTF. Here the CDR3 DNA reads TGTGCCAGCAGCGGAACGTTCAGGTCGGACAGGGGGCCGAGGGACTATGGCTACACCTTC.

The chain recombines TRBV6-6 with TRBJ1-2; D is unclear. The CDR3 length is 12 residues. Germline V gives CDR1 MNHNY, CDR2 SVGAGI (reference sequence). V was shortened by 5 bases and J by 4 bases, with 8 bases between the two germline ends. CDR3 nucleotide sequence: TGTGCCAGCAGTCCCCCCTTCTATGGCTACACCTTC. This translates into CASSPPFYGYTF.

J is TRBJ2-3 and V is TRBV7-7, with 9 bases that match TRBD2. Germline V CDR1 and CDR2: SSHAT, FNYEAQ (reference sequence). Trimming removed 5 bases from V and 10 bases from J; junction bases left unmatched: 4. The CDR3 has 12 residues. The CDR3 DNA is TGTGCCAGCAGCCCGGCGGGGGGGGCGCAGTATTTT. It specifies CASSPAGGAQYF.

This clone was seen a handful of times. This chain uses TRBV15 with TRBJ1-5; D ambiguous. This CDR3 is 12 amino acids long. Germline values: CDR1 LNHNV, CDR2 YYDKDF (reference sequence). The V gene lost 3 bases and the J gene lost 10 bases, with 10 bases spanning the gap. The CDR3 spells CATSRRDGPQHF. In nucleotides, the CDR3 is TGTGCCACCAGCAGGAGGGATGGACCCCAGCATTTT.

The chain couples TRBV19 to TRBJ1-5; D not certain. V dropped 5 bases and J dropped 5 bases, with 10 bases sitting between them. The CDR3 runs 13 residues. The germline gives CDR1 LNHDA, CDR2 SQIVND (reference sequence). CDR3 region: CASSEGYYQPQHF. Written as DNA, the CDR3 is TGTGCCAGTAGTGAGGGATACTATCAGCCCCAGCATTTT.

The rearrangement links TRBV12-3 or TRBV12-4 to TRBJ1-1; D is undetermined. This CDR3 has 13 residues. Trimming removed 4 bases from V and 0 bases from J, with 6 bases in between. The CDR3 loop is CASSSGLNTEAFF. CDR3 nucleotides: TGTGCCAGCAGTTCGGGGTTGAACACTGAAGCTTTCTTT.

This clone was observed a single time. The chain links TRBV7-9 to TRBJ1-1, with a tentative D call TRBD1 (6 bases). Trimming removed 1 base from V and 1 base from J, with 13 bases in between. The CDR3 covers 16 residues. Germline CDR1 reads SEHNR; CDR2 reads FQNEAQ (reference sequence). CDR3 sequence: CASSLEFGQRNTEAFF. The CDR3 region has the DNA TGTGCCAGCAGCTTAGAGTTTGGACAGAGGAACACTGAAGCTTTCTTT.

The gene calls are TRBV5-4 and TRBJ2-1; 10 bases line up with TRBD1. Trimming at V came to 4 bases and at J to 5 bases, leaving 6 bases not matched to a gene. The germline CDR1 and CDR2 sequences are SGHNT and YYREEE (reference sequence). This CDR3 comprises 15 residues. CDR3 DNA sequence: TGTGCCAGCAGCCTCGGGACAGGGGTTGACAATGAGCAGTTCTTC. Translation: CASSLGTGVDNEQFF. Based on the CDR3 plus reference TRBV5-4 and TRBJ2-1, the full variable domain is ETGVTQSPTHLIKTRGQQVTLRCSSQSGHNTVSWYQQALGQGPQFIFQYYREEENGRGNFPPRFSGLQFPNYSSELNVNALELDDSALYLCASSLGTGVDNEQFFGPGTRLTVL.